This T cell receptor (beta chain) is drawn from a study of blood T cell repertoires in COVID-19. Looked up from germline, CDR1 is MNHNY and CDR2 is SVGAGI (reference sequence). CDR3 size: 16 residues. V was pared by 7 bases and J by 2 bases, with 8 bases of the junction left unmatched. Authors' processing steps: Estimation of nucleated cell counts was performed using reference gene primer amplification. Clones were sequenced by immunoSEQ multiplex PCR, and TCRdb holds only the in-frame ones, with some missing. For V, J and clone size, that table is used; D and trimming come from the DNA. The data hold roughly 42,000 clones, with about 91% observed a single time.

The sample comprised peripheral blood. The TCR originated in a human donor in a cohort sampled during active COVID-19. V gene TRBV6-6 combines with J gene TRBJ1-5; 10 bases are a match to TRBD1. CDR3 DNA: TGTGCCAGCAATTCTGCCGGGACAGGGGGCAATCAGCCCCAGCATTTT. The encoded protein is CASNSAGTGGNQPQHF.